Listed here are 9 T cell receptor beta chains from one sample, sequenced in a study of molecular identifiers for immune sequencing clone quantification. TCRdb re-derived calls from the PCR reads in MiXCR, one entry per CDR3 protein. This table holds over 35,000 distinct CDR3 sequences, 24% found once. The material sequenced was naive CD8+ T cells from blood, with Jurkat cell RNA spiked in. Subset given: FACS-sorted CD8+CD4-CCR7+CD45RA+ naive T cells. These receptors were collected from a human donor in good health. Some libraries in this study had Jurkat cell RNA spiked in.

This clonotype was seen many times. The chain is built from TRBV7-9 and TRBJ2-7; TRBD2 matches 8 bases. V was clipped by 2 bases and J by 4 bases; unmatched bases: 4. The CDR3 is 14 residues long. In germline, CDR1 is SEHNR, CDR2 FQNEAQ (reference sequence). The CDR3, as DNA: TGTGCCAGCAGCTTAATCAGCGGGGGTTACGAGCAGTACTTC. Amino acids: CASSLISGGYEQYF.

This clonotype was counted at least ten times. CDR3 DNA: TGTGCCAGCAGCCCTCGAATCACCGGGGAGCTGTTTTTT. Residues: CASSPRITGELFF. The J gene is TRBJ2-2, the V gene TRBV7-9, with unresolved D. The CDR3 covers 13 residues. The germline V gene encodes CDR1 SEHNR and CDR2 FQNEAQ (reference sequence). V lost 5 bases, J lost 4 bases, and 8 bases lay in between.

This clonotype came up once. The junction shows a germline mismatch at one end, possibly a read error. The chain's CDR3 is CATSDHSPDSGATVLTF. CDR3 sequence (DNA): TGTGCCACCAGTGATCATTCGCCAGATTCTGGGGCCACCGTCCTGACTTTC. The chain recombines TRBV24-1 with TRBJ2-6; TRBD1 might be the D (5 bases). CDR1 and CDR2 (germline): KGHDR, SFDVKD. This CDR3 has 17 residues.

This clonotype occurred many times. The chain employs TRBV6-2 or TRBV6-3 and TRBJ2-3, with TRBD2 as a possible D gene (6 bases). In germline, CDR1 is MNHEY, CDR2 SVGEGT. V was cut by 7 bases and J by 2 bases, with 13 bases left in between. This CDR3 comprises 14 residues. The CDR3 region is CASTSGVNTDTQYF. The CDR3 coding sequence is TGTGCCAGCACCTCGGGGGTCAACACAGATACGCAGTATTTT.

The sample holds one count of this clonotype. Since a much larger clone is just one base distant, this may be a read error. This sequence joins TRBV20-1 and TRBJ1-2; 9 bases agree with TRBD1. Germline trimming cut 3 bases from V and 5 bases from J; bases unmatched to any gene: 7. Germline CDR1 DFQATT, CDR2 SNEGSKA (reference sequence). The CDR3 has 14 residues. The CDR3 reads CSASLAGQGYGYTF. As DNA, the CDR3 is TGCAGTGCTAGCCTTGCCGGACAGGGGTATGGCTACACCTTC.

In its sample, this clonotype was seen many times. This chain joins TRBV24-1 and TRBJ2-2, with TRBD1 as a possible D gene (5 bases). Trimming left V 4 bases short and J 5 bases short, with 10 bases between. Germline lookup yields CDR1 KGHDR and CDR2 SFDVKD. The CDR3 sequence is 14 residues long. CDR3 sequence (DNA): TGTGCCACCAGTGAAGTGACAGATACCGGGGAGCTGTTTTTT. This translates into CATSEVTDTGELFF.

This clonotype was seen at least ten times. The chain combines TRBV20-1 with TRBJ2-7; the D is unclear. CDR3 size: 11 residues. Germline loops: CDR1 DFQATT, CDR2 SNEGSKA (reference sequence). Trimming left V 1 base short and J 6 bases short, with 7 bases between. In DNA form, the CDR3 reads TGCAGTGCTAGAGGGACCGGCGAGCAGTACTTC. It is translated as CSARGTGEQYF.

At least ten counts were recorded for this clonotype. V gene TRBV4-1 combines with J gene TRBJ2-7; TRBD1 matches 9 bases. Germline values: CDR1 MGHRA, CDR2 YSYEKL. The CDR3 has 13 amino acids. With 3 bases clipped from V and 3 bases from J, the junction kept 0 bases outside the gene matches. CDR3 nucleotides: TGCGCCAGCAGCCAGACAGGGGGCTACGAGCAGTACTTC. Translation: CASSQTGGYEQYF.

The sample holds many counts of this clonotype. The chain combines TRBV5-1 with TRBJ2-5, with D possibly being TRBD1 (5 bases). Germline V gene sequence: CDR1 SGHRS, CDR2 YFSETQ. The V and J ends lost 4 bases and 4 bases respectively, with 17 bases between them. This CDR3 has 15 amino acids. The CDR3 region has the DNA TGCGCCAGCAGCAGTAGGGGCCGGGTAATAGAGACCCAGTACTTC. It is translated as CASSSRGRVIETQYF. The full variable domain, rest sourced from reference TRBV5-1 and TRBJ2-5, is KAGVTQTPRYLIKTRGQQVTLSCSPISGHRSVSWYQQTPGQGLQFLFEYFSETQRNKGNFPGRFSGRQFSNSRSEMNVSTLELGDSALYLCASSSRGRVIETQYFGPGTRLLVL.